This TCR beta chain is drawn from a study of CD8+ T cells in alopecia areata. About the research overall: Treated patients were given 5 to 10 mg oral tofacitinib twice daily.

This clone was counted once. The antigen is not known. RNA, once extracted, was reverse transcribed into cDNA for use as the sequencing template. Assay used: immunoSEQ multiplex PCR; TCRdb lists only in-frame clones, some missing. This table holds 250,000 to 350,000 clones, 60% found once. Treatment in this sample: oral pan-JAK inhibitor, 5-10 mg twice daily. Trimming took 6 bases from V and 1 from J, leaving 9 bases between them. Per germline, CDR1 MNHEY and CDR2 SVGAGI. The CDR3 totals 13 residues. Study-level findings and limits: Scalp clonality and expanded CD8+ clones among the top 100 showed significant decreases with tofacitinib. On tofacitinib, scalp and blood still held many of the expanded lesional clones.

The sequenced sample was CD4+ T cells sorted from blood, obtained around week 54, from a patient treated with tofacitinib. The source is a human donor with alopecia areata. The chain couples TRBV6-5 to TRBJ1-1; TRBD1 might be the D (6 bases). The CDR3 loop is CASSMTGNTEAFF. The CDR3 nucleotides are TGTGCCAGCAGCATGACAGGGAACACTGAAGCTTTCTTT.